This T cell receptor (beta chain) originates from a study of Graves' ophthalmopathy and Graves' hyperthyroidism (dated by TCRdb to between 2017 and 2018). About the full investigation: Peripheral blood was collected before any treatment was given, at the time of initial diagnosis. To tell Graves' ophthalmopathy apart from Graves' hyperthyroidism, and to predict which patients would progress to ophthalmopathy, the study relied on TCR beta repertoire signatures. In total, over 130 blood samples were TCR-sequenced: approximately 42 ophthalmopathy, 75 hyperthyroidism and 17 hyperthyroidism-to-ophthalmopathy patients. To explore V-J signatures distinguishing ophthalmopathy from hyperthyroidism, a discovery set of about a hundred patients (roughly 45 ophthalmopathy, 55 to 60 stable hyperthyroidism) was enrolled. For independent validation, a separate cohort was made up of approximately 18 hyperthyroidism patients plus 17 patients who later progressed from hyperthyroidism to ophthalmopathy. In about 6 hyperthyroidism patients, T-cell repertoires of thyroid tissue and blood were compared. After sampling, hyperthyroidism patients received methimazole starting at 30 mg daily, and ophthalmopathy patients received high-dose intravenous methylprednisolone. For training and testing, the 95 to 100 patients in the discovery cohort were randomly divided in a 7:3 ratio. General findings and caveats noted by the study authors: No statistical method was used to set the sample size in advance, and the investigators knew which group each participant was assigned to. In cross-validation, the 13-signature model distinguished ophthalmopathy from stable hyperthyroidism with around 90% sensitivity and around 83% specificity, while in the test set the corresponding values were around 79% and 71%. In validation, the model predicted ophthalmopathy progression with about 70% sensitivity and about 73% specificity; 12 predicted patients were CT-confirmed with GO in a median of about 6.1 months. Most expanded thyroid clonotypes with a frequency above 0.001 also appeared in blood, which suggests that blood repertoires may reflect the immune response in the thyroid.

Counted from cysteine to phenylalanine, this CDR3 has 15 amino acids. Here the CDR3 DNA is all that survives: 45 bases in frame from base 1. Trimming takes 3 bases from V and 5 bases from J, and the germline ends sit 19 bases apart. Sequences GTSNPN (CDR1) and SVGIG (CDR2) are obtained from the germline V gene (reference sequence). This clonotype has ten or more counts. Its antigen remains unidentified. The record has no base qualities; no much larger clone is one base away. TCR beta CDR3 regions were amplified from RNA transcripts for repertoire sequencing. The first round was an RT-PCR using HTBI primers with the Qiagen OneStep RT-PCR kit, and this first round was followed by a second-round multiplex PCR, then size selection and purification. Libraries were sequenced paired-end with 100 bp reads on an Illumina HiSeq2000. The source study handled its data this way. SOAPnuke was used for read processing, and reads with adapters, uncalled bases, a mean Phred below 15, or no exact constant-primer or identifier match were discarded. High-quality paired reads were merged with COPE v1.2.5. Unique nucleotide sequences were defined as clonotypes and aligned to IMGT TRB V, D and J references using MiTCR v1.1. The analysis was limited to V-J combinations with a frequency above 0.0001, which together covered just over 98% of the repertoires. A TCR clonal expansion and chaos score per V-J combination was defined as the ratio of F50 clonal expansion to chaos observed in the TCRdist matrix. Features were reduced by Welch's t-statistics and random forest to around 13 V-J combinations, which fed a naive Bayes classifier. The Morisita-Horn index was used to measure how similar the thyroid and blood repertoires were. TCRdb cleaned the public reads at Q25 with fastp, built clones with MiXCR and kept in-frame beta chains. CDR3 protein duplicates are merged, each entry listing the most common genes and DNA. None of the V and J calls come from the authors' own analysis; TCRdb made them. The sample table records over 500,000 distinct CDR3 sequences; about a fifth of these occur just once. The ten most abundant clones make up about 6.6% of the sample.

Hyperthyroidism was considered stable if no progression to ophthalmopathy occurred within 18 months of follow-up. Patients with hyperthyroidism were aged 18 to 65 years, had been newly diagnosed, and had a disease duration of less than 2 months. Patients were excluded if they had other autoimmune diseases, uncontrolled infections, pregnancy or lactation. Diagnosis relied on clinical symptoms, serum thyroxine, TRAb, thyroid ultrasound and orbital computed tomography. Using Ficoll-Paque density gradient centrifugation, PBMCs were isolated from 8.5 to 10 ml of fresh peripheral blood. Trizol reagent was used to extract the total RNA, and its quality was then checked on an Agilent 2100 Bioanalyzer.

Material: peripheral blood. The sequence links TRBV30 to TRBJ1-1; the D gene is perhaps TRBD1, on 5 matching bases. The receptor was derived from a woman under 30 with stable Graves' hyperthyroidism. Some clones in this sample may be carry-over from other donors' samples. Donor details come from another sample of the same person, matched by shared clones. The DNA sequence is given as TGTGCCTGGAGGGCAAGTCGGGCAGGGAGGACTGAAGCTTTCTTT. This gives the protein CAWRASRAGRTEAFF.